This TCR beta chain was identified in a study of CD8+ T cells in alopecia areata. In each case, RNA was isolated and then reverse transcribed into cDNA as the sequencing template. Profiling relied on immunoSEQ multiplex PCR, and the TCRdb table lists in-frame clones only, not all of them. This table holds 25,000 to 40,000 clones, 60% to 85% found once. Lesional scalp punch biopsies and peripheral blood were collected from alopecia areata patients. Study conclusions and caveats: Scalp sequencing also captures normal skin's resident alphabeta T cells. Higher clonality was seen in lesional scalp than in normal scalp, especially in alopecia totalis/universalis.

Of note for this clone: The antigen is not known.

The material sequenced was NKG2D-low CD8+ T cells sorted from blood. This clonotype was sampled from a human donor with alopecia areata.

The CDR3 DNA sequence: TGTGCCAGTGGGGACTTCTCCTACGAGCAGTACTTC. It translates to CASGDFSYEQYF. The V and J genes are TRBV28 and TRBJ2-7, with D maybe TRBD2 (6 bases). V shed 9 bases and J shed 0 bases, with 9 bases lying between them. The V gene's germline CDR1 is MDHEN and CDR2 SYDVKM. This CDR3 contains 12 residues. Together with reference TRBV28 and TRBJ2-7, the CDR3 gives the full variable domain: DVKVTQSSRYLVKRTGEKVFLECVQDMDHENMFWYRQDPGLGLRLIYFSYDVKMKEKGDIPEGYSVSREKKERFSLILESASTNQTSMYLCASGDFSYEQYFGPGTRLTVT.